This T cell receptor beta chain originates from a study of regulatory T cells in long-lasting Graves disease. Study-wide background: Patients met the persistent Graves' disease definition after over 5 years of antithyroid drugs with positive TSH receptor antibodies. Study findings and constraints: Persistent disease preferred TRBV28, TRBJ1-2 and TRBJ2-5. Tissue studied was limited to peripheral blood, excluding thyroid tissue.

This clonotype was seen repeatedly, ten times or more. The antigen remains unidentified. The germline V and J ends were trimmed by 3 bases and 9 bases, with 18 bases remaining between them. The CDR3 is 15 residues long. Germline V gene sequence: CDR1 DFQATT, CDR2 SNEGSKA (reference sequence). To make TCR beta libraries, researchers used iRepertoire HTBI primers and Arm-PCR of CDR3 regions. TCRdb reprocessed the multiplex PCR reads via MiXCR and lists one record per CDR3 protein. The repertoire holds around 400,000 distinct CDR3 sequences, about a quarter seen once, with approximately 26% in the top ten. Time point of the sample: persistent/refractory GD, antithyroid drugs over 5 years with positive TRAb. After RNA was extracted from PBMCs, the TCR library was made from it.

The chain carries TRBV20-1 and TRBJ1-6; weak D call: TRBD1 (5 bases). The source material was peripheral blood mononuclear cells (PBMCs), sampled when the disease was refractory, from a patient treated with antithyroid drugs. The source of this sequence is a female donor with Graves disease. CDR3 coding DNA: TGCAGTGCTAGGTCCCAAGGGACCCTCCCTTCACCCCTCCACTTT. This encodes CSARSQGTLPSPLHF.